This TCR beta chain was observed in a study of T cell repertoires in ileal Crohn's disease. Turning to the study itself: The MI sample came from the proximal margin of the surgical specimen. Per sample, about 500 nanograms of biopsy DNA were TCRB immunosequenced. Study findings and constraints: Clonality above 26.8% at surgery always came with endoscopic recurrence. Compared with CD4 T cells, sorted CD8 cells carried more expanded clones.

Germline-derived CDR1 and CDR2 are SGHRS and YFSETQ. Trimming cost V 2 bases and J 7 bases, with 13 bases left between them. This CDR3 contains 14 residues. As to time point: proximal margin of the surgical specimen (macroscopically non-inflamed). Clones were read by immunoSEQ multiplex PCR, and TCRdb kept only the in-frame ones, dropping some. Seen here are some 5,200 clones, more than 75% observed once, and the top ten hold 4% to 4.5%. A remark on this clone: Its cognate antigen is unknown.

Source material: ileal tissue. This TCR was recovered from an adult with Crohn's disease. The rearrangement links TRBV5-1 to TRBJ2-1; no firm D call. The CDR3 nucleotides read TGCGCCAGCAGCTTTTCCCTGCAGTCAAATGAGCAGTTCTTC. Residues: CASSFSLQSNEQFF. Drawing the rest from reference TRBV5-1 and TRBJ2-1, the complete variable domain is KAGVTQTPRYLIKTRGQQVTLSCSPISGHRSVSWYQQTPGQGLQFLFEYFSETQRNKGNFPGRFSGRQFSNSRSEMNVSTLELGDSALYLCASSFSLQSNEQFFGPGTRLTVL.